This entry concerns a single T cell receptor (beta chain). Its antigen is unknown. The CDR3 spans 12 residues. V was pared by 5 bases and J by 7 bases, with 12 bases between. Germline lookup yields CDR1 GTSNPN and CDR2 SVGIG (reference sequence). Semi-nested PCR with Nested Universal Primer A followed constant-region reverse priming of full-length variable regions. Each CDR3 protein is one row after TCRdb ran MiXCR on the 5' RACE reads. The sample includes over 25,000 distinct CDR3 sequences, roughly 27% of them seen just once. Regarding the study as a whole: Tumor Tregs overlapped most with tumor, then blood, naive CD4+ cells.

Treg sorting used a CD4+CD25+CD127-/low gate. Sequences were obtained from tumor-infiltrating Tregs sorted from the breast tumor. The chain joins TRBV30 to TRBJ2-1; D possibly corresponds to TRBD2 (6 bases). The receptor was derived from a female donor with breast cancer. Here the CDR3 reads CAWARGMNEQFF. The CDR3 DNA is TGTGCCTGGGCCCGGGGGATGAATGAGCAGTTCTTC.